This T cell receptor (beta chain) was sequenced in a study of vaccination and CD4 T cells after COVID-19. Between the trimmed V and J ends, which lost 1 base and 9 bases, there was a span of 16 bases. The CDR3 covers 15 residues. Germline CDR1 is LNHNV and CDR2 is YYDKDF (reference sequence). As to treatment: approximately 11-day PBMC culture with coronavirus spike peptide pools or control peptides (ViraFEST assay). Of note for this clonotype: What it recognizes is unknown.

With the Oncomine TCR Beta short-read assay, DNA from cultured CD4+ T cells was sequenced. TCRdb used MiXCR to reprocess the PCR reads, holding one entry per CDR3 protein. The table includes fewer than 14,000 distinct CDR3 sequences, about 41% detected once. The sequence was obtained from a human donor who had recovered from COVID-19. Source: CD4+ T cells from blood, cultured in vitro, taken after SARS-CoV-2 vaccination. The rearrangement links TRBV15 to TRBJ2-1; possibly TRBD1 or TRBD2 for D (5 bases each). CDR3 bases: TGTGCCACCAGCAGAGCGACCTGGGGGAATAGTGAGCAGTTCTTC. Translating gives CATSRATWGNSEQFF.